This is a list of T cell receptor beta chains from one sample in a study of blood T cell repertoires in COVID-19. TCRdb keeps only in-frame clones here, not all; method: immunoSEQ multiplex PCR. The table records approximately 260,000 clones, roughly 84% of them present only once. The source material was PBMCs or T cells enriched from blood (not recorded which). These receptors were collected from a woman in her fifties or sixties who had been exposed to COVID-19. Both conserved end residues are trimmed from each CDR3. The order of the fields is V gene, CDR3 protein.

>TRBV3-1/TRBV3-2
ASSQVSLTGGYT
>TRBV24-1
ATSDPRGQPQH
>TRBV5-4
ASMGGTDTQY
>TRBV4-3
ASSQDRTDRAGEKLF
>TRBV11-1
ASRPRGEETQY
>TRBV29-1
SIREGTTNTEAF
>TRBV6-5
ASSSGLASYEQY
>TRBV4-1
ASSQVHRDDSPLH
>TRBV7-3
ASSLGGRSTDTQY
>TRBV5-1
ASSQVQGMNTEAF
>TRBV6-1
ASSGGWSSYNSPLH
>TRBV28
ASTLPGGDTQY
>TRBV11-2
ASSLVGQGYRSGANVLT
>TRBV19
ASSPWGSLEQY
>TRBV13
ASSSRGRRWNEKLF
>TRBV25-1
ATHRGASNSPLH
>TRBV5-1
ASSLGTGNTATDTQY